The present T cell receptor beta chain was sequenced within a study of response to subunit inactivated influenza vaccine. Study outcomes and limitations: The authors proposed limited new T cell recruitment per seasonal influenza vaccination.

TCRdb fed the RT-PCR reads into MiXCR, producing one record per CDR3 protein. The profile shows hundreds of thousands of distinct CDR3 sequences, less than 15% of them singletons. In this sample, this clonotype turned up a few times. What it recognizes is unknown. Looked up from germline, CDR1 is SNHLY and CDR2 is FYNNEI. This CDR3 has 14 amino acids. V lost 7 bases and J lost 9; bases outside the gene matches: 11. The chain employs TRBV2 and TRBJ2-2, with 7 nucleotides matching TRBD1. Sequenced material: PBMCs from blood, taken less than 15 days before vaccination. The clonotype comes from a man aged 45 to 65 who received an inactivated influenza vaccine. This CDR3 reads CASNPGQQGRELFF. The CDR3 bases are TGTGCCAGCAACCCGGGACAGCAAGGTCGGGAGCTGTTTTTT. Using reference TRBV2 and TRBJ2-2 for the parts outside the CDR3, the full variable domain is EPEVTQTPSHQVTQMGQEVILRCVPISNHLYFYWYRQILGQKVEFLVSFYNNEISEKSEIFDDQFSVERPDGSNFTLKIRSTKLEDSAMYFCASNPGQQGRELFFGEGSRLTVL.